A selection of T cell receptor beta chains follows, all from one sample in a study of T cell responses to AZD1222 COVID-19 vaccine. Method: immunoSEQ multiplex PCR; TCRdb's copy keeps in-frame clones and lacks some. The sample has more than 120,000 clones, 85% to 90% seen once. The specimen comprised peripheral blood, sampled 28 days after the second AZD1222 dose. These TCRs come from an adult who received the AZD1222 COVID-19 vaccine. The CDR3 runs from the conserved cysteine through the conserved F or W. D genes are given only for firm matches. Clone size, where shown, is once, few, many, or a class for clones that have expanded.

D gene	V gene	J gene	clone size	CDR3 DNA	CDR3 protein
NA	TRBV5-1	TRBJ1-1	NA	TGCGCCAGCAGCCCCGGGGCCACTGAAGCTTTCTTT	CASSPGATEAFF
NA	TRBV30	TRBJ2-5	NA	TGTGCCTGGAGTTTTGTGTCCCCCCGAGCCCGGGTCCAAGAGACCCAGTACTTC	CAWSFVSPRARVQETQYF
NA	TRBV28	TRBJ2-7	NA	TGTGCCAGCAGTTTATGGACTGATAACTCCTACGAGCAGTACTTC	CASSLWTDNSYEQYF
NA	TRBV2	TRBJ2-7	NA	TGTGCCAGCAGTGAGACTCGCAGGAGCTCCTACGAGCAGTACTTC	CASSETRRSSYEQYF
NA	TRBV19	TRBJ1-2	few	TGTGCCAGTAGTAATAAGGCACTAGGGTTGAGTGGCTACACCTTC	CASSNKALGLSGYTF
NA	TRBV28	TRBJ1-5	NA	TGTGCCAGCAGTGTACAACAGCCCCAGCATTTT	CASSVQQPQHF
NA	TRBV9	TRBJ2-2	NA	TGTGCCAGCAGCCTGCAGGGATCCGGGGAGCTGTTTTTT	CASSLQGSGELFF
TRBD2	TRBV7-9	TRBJ2-3	NA	TGTGCCAGCAGCTTAAACTTGCGGGGGGGTACGCAGTATTTT	CASSLNLRGGTQYF
NA	TRBV9	TRBJ1-1	NA	TGTGCCAGCAGCCCAATGTGGGGAGGGAACACTGAAGCTTTCTTT	CASSPMWGGNTEAFF
NA	TRBV24-1	TRBJ2-5	NA	TGTGCCACCAGCGTCGTTAGGGCTCCCCAAGAGACCCAGTACTTC	CATSVVRAPQETQYF
NA	TRBV28	TRBJ1-2	NA	TGTGCCAGCAGTACCGAGGCCCGCTACACCTTC	CASSTEARYTF